What follows describes a single T cell receptor beta chain. The antigen it recognizes is unknown. Base-call qualities are not available, and no considerably larger clone is one nucleotide away. The sample originates from a study of shared clonotypes between healthy human individuals (dated by TCRdb to the early 2020s). General notes on the study: The cohort included three men and a couple of women between 18 and 49 years of age. Each donor's leukapheresis produced roughly between roughly 0.94 and 9.5 billion PBMCs. Libraries were prepared and TCR repertoires were sequenced by different laboratories using diverse techniques, in order to increase sequencing depth and limit assay-specific biases. The study deeply sequenced blood TCR repertoires of roughly five healthy adults to estimate repertoire size and the extent of clonotype sharing between individuals. For each donor, CD4 naive and CD4 memory were each run on three plates, CD8 naive on two plates, and CD8 memory on one plate.

Donors were healthy HIV-negative adults with no recently reported acute infections or vaccinations. Every donor was a Caucasian adult living in Nashville, Tennessee, USA. Magnetic negative selection was used to enrich CD4+ T cells, after which naive cells were positively selected on CD45RA and the negative fraction became the memory subset. Blood was obtained by leukapheresis, after which PBMCs were separated by Ficoll-Histopaque density gradient centrifugation and cryopreserved in liquid nitrogen vapor phase. Analytical flow cytometry was used to check the purity and quantity of every magnetically sorted T cell population. Genomic DNA was isolated from each sorted fraction and quantified by UV absorbance on a Nanodrop 2000c. Relative to germline, V is 10 bases shorter and J is 4 bases shorter, with 20 bases between their ends. The germline V gene gives CDR1 as MNHNS and CDR2 as SASEGT. The CDR3 goes from the cysteine to the phenylalanine over 14 residues. The read is trimmed to its CDR3 DNA, 42 bases read in frame from base 1.

Using the deep immunoSEQ assay, multiplex PCR amplified TCR CDR3 regions from genomic DNA. For each cell subset, the extracted genomic DNA was distributed evenly across all wells of several immunoSEQ 96-well plates, and each plate served as one replicate. For sorted subsets, around 200 ng genomic DNA, equal to 30,000 or so T cell genomes, was loaded into each replicate PCR. The purified libraries were quantified using a Qubit 3.0 fluorometer, sized with a Bioanalyzer 2100, and then quantified again using the KAPA Library Quantification kit. A separate single-read 150-cycle Illumina NextSeq 550 flow cell was used to sequence each immunoSEQ 96-well plate. The source study handled its data this way. The immunoSEQ output contained only junctional sequences without quality scores, so filtering could not match that applied to full-length reads. To assign V/J genes and CDR3, sequences were annotated against IMGT germline references using PyIR, a Python wrapper for IgBLAST v1.9. Reads with weak V/J assignments (E-value above 1e-6), missing CDR3, stop codons, out-of-frame junctions, or ambiguous translated residues were removed. A V3J clonotype was defined by an identical inferred V gene, J gene, and CDR3 amino acid sequence. To compute the percentage overlap between repertoires, the number of shared unique clonotypes was divided by the size of the smaller repertoire. Richness of each repertoire was evaluated using RTK rarefaction, the Chao1 estimator, and Recon v2.1 estimates of unobserved clonotypes. Generation probabilities for all TCRbeta clonotypes obtained by the gDNA method from a handful of donors were computed using OLGA. TCRdb re-hosts the immuneACCESS table, in-frame sequences only. Its copies lack some clones; in the studies checked, an unresolved V gene accounts for under half of them, and the cause for the rest is not known. That table furnishes V, J and clone size, whereas the DNA furnished D and trimming. The sample includes 1,500,000 or so clones, with roughly 95% observed a single time. The top ten clonotypes cover about 1% of the sample.

The study at large found these results: Based on pairwise subsampling, the degree of clonotype sharing among donors was expected to be affected by sequencing depth. Because the study included a small number of donors, the genetic and exposure-history diversity represented was limited. When a handful of donors were compared, the shared fraction of clonotypes was 5% to 6.5% for naive CD4, 3% to 4% for naive CD8, 2% to 2.5% for memory CD4, and 0.35% to 0.4% for memory CD8. Sampling was restricted to blood, and TCR repertoires in tissue are likely to differ from TCR repertoires in blood. Compared with non-shared clonotypes, clonotypes shared by all four sorted-subset donors had higher generation probabilities. Naive subsets generally had larger estimated clonotype richness than memory subsets did. Even with the large sequencing depth, rarefaction of the sorted-subset datasets indicated that sequencing was incomplete.

The chain employs TRBV6-1 and TRBJ2-7; no D segment can be confidently identified. The source material was naive CD4+ T cells sorted from blood. Explained via the paper, the cell subset or site label denotes: CD45RA+ positively selected. This receptor was obtained from a man aged 25-45 years in good health. The sequence in DNA is TGTGCCACTCGATTAGTGGCCGATTCATACGAGCAGTACTTC. It encodes CATRLVADSYEQYF.